These T cell receptor beta chains were read from a single sample in a study of shared clonotypes between healthy human individuals. The method was immunoSEQ multiplex PCR; TCRdb's version includes in-frame clones alone and lacks a portion of them. The sample lists 2 million to 3 million clones; roughly 93% were seen once. Source material: naive CD4+ T cells from PBMCs. The receptors were sampled from a young man in good health. Some clones in this sample may be carry-over from other donors' samples. CDR3s include the opening cysteine and the closing phenylalanine or tryptophan. D genes are given only for firm matches. A row's size may be missing; if present it is once, few, many or a size class.

J | V | D | size | DNA | CDR3
TRBJ1-5 | TRBV18 | TRBD1 | few | TGTGCCAGCTCACGAATACAGGGGACTCAGCCCCAGCATTTT | CASSRIQGTQPQHF
TRBJ2-5 | TRBV6-5 | TRBD2 | - | TGTGCCAGCAGTTACTCTTCTAGCGGGAGTGATGAGACCCAGTACTTC | CASSYSSSGSDETQYF
TRBJ2-7 | TRBV4-3 | - | - | TGCGCCAGCAGCTTAAGAGCTCCGGGACACTGGAACGAGCAGTACTTC | CASSLRAPGHWNEQYF
TRBJ1-2 | TRBV9 | - | - | TGTGCCAGCAGTGGGCGGGGGCAGTACCCCTATGGCTACACCTTC | CASSGRGQYPYGYTF
TRBJ1-1 | TRBV27 | TRBD1 | - | TGTGCCAGCAGTCCGTACGGGACAGGACCGAGGGGCACTGAAGCTTTCTTT | CASSPYGTGPRGTEAFF
TRBJ2-5 | TRBV21-1 | - | - | TGTGCCAGCAGCAAAGGAGGGGAGGGCCTCTGGGAGACCCAGTACTTC | CASSKGGEGLWETQYF
TRBJ1-2 | TRBV28 | - | - | TGTGCCAGCAGCCTGGGACGGACCTTTTCGTATGGCTACACCTTC | CASSLGRTFSYGYTF
TRBJ2-1 | TRBV7-2 | - | - | TGTGCCAGCAGCTCAGGCGGAGCGTACAATGAGCAGTTCTTC | CASSSGGAYNEQFF
TRBJ2-5 | TRBV6-1 | - | - | TGTGCCAGCAGTGCCCTCAATAGGGAGACCCAGTACTTC | CASSALNRETQYF
TRBJ2-7 | TRBV28 | TRBD2 | - | TGTGCCAGCAGTTTCCCGGGACTAGGGAAATACGAGCAGTACTTC | CASSFPGLGKYEQYF